The clone carrying this T cell receptor beta chain was observed at least ten times. What it binds is unknown. TCRdb reanalysed the RT-PCR reads using MiXCR and keeps one entry per CDR3 protein. The sample shows fewer than 250,000 distinct CDR3 sequences, over 13% of them seen only once. CDR1 is MNHEY and CDR2 is SVGAGI in the germline V gene. V lost 3 bases to trimming and J lost 1 base, with 8 bases between them. This CDR3 comprises 14 residues. The sample belongs to a study of response to subunit inactivated influenza vaccine. General study findings and limits: A suggestion made by the authors is that each seasonal influenza vaccination recruits few new T cells.

V is TRBV6-5 and J is TRBJ2-3; no clear D. The specimen comprised CD8+ T cells sorted from PBMCs, sampled roughly 5 days after vaccination. This sequence originates from a man between 45 and 60 years old who received an inactivated influenza vaccine. The CDR3: CASSYWAGTDTQYF. CDR3 coding DNA: TGTGCCAGCAGTTATTGGGCAGGCACAGATACGCAGTATTTT.